These T cell receptor beta chains were read from a single sample in a study of blood T cell repertoires in COVID-19. This table comes from immunoSEQ multiplex PCR, and its TCRdb copy is limited to in-frame clones, with some not included. Here the sample spans 170,000 or so clones, around 87% being singletons. Sequencing was performed on peripheral blood. The origin of the receptors is a man in his forties or fifties with active or convalescent COVID-19. Both conserved end residues are part of each CDR3. Fields, in order: CDR3 DNA, CDR3 protein, clone size, D gene, V gene, J gene. D genes are given only for firm matches. Not every row has a clone size; where given, it reads once, few, many or a size class.

TGTGCCAGCAGCCAAGCCCCAGGACAGGGCGTCCACACCTTC,CASSQAPGQGVHTF,NA,TRBD1,TRBV3-1/TRBV3-2,TRBJ1-2
TGTGCCAGCAGCTTGAAAAAGGGGGCGCAGCAAGATACGCAGTATTTT,CASSLKKGAQQDTQYF,NA,TRBD1,TRBV5-4,TRBJ2-3
TGTGCCACCAGTGGTGAGGATGGCTACACCTTC,CATSGEDGYTF,NA,NA,TRBV24-1,TRBJ1-2
TGTGCCAGCAGCTTGGGCCAGGAACTCTATGGCTACACCTTC,CASSLGQELYGYTF,NA,NA,TRBV5-6,TRBJ1-2
TGTGCCAGCAGGGAAGACAGGGCCCTATCGGAAGCTTTCTTT,CASREDRALSEAFF,NA,TRBD1,TRBV28,TRBJ1-1
TGCGCCAGCAGCTTGCCCTCGGGGGACTCTGGAAACACCATATATTTT,CASSLPSGDSGNTIYF,NA,NA,TRBV5-1,TRBJ1-3
TGCGCCAGCAGTGAGTTCCCGACAGGTCGGAACACTGAAGCTTTCTTT,CASSEFPTGRNTEAFF,NA,NA,TRBV10-2,TRBJ1-1
TGTGCCAGTAGTATTCCTAGATTCTCTGGAAACACCATATATTTT,CASSIPRFSGNTIYF,NA,NA,TRBV19,TRBJ1-3
TGTGCCACCAGCAGAGAACAGGGTAATTCACCCCTCCACTTT,CATSREQGNSPLHF,NA,NA,TRBV15,TRBJ1-6
TGTGCCAGCAGTTCCTCCTGGGGGGGGAATAATTCACCCCTCCACTTT,CASSSSWGGNNSPLHF,once,NA,TRBV27,TRBJ1-6
TGTGCCAGCAAATCAGGCCAGGGGGGAGATGAAAAACTGTTTTTT,CASKSGQGGDEKLFF,few,TRBD1,TRBV28,TRBJ1-4
TGTGCCAGCAGCTTGGTTTTCGGGGCAGATACGCAGTATTTT,CASSLVFGADTQYF,NA,NA,TRBV5-6,TRBJ2-3
TGCGCCAGCAGCTTGGACAGGGCAGAGACTGGGTCACCCCTCCACTTT,CASSLDRAETGSPLHF,NA,NA,TRBV5-1,TRBJ1-6
TGTGCCAGTAGAGACAGGGGAGGGAACACTGAAGCTTTCTTT,CASRDRGGNTEAFF,NA,TRBD1,TRBV19,TRBJ1-1
TGTGCCAGCTCACCGACAGTTGGAAACACCATATATTTT,CASSPTVGNTIYF,few,NA,TRBV18,TRBJ1-3
TGTGCCACCAGCAGTGGGGCGAGCAGTTGGGGCAATCAGCCCCAGCATTTT,CATSSGASSWGNQPQHF,NA,NA,TRBV15,TRBJ1-5
TGTGCCAGCAGCCCGGACAGGGGGACGAACACCGGGGAGCTGTTTTTT,CASSPDRGTNTGELFF,NA,TRBD1,TRBV5-6,TRBJ2-2
TGTGCCAGCAGCATGGACAGGGCGTCCTACGAGCAGTACTTC,CASSMDRASYEQYF,NA,TRBD1,TRBV7-2,TRBJ2-7
TGCAGCGTCCACAGGGATGCGAACACCGGGGAGCTGTTTTTT,CSVHRDANTGELFF,NA,NA,TRBV29-1,TRBJ2-2
TGTGCCAGCAGCCAAGGTCTCCGGGACATCTATGGCTACACCTTC,CASSQGLRDIYGYTF,NA,NA,TRBV3-1/TRBV3-2,TRBJ1-2
TGTGCCAGCAGCGCAGCGGGGCGTCCCTACAATGAGCAGTTCTTC,CASSAAGRPYNEQFF,few,TRBD2,TRBV2,TRBJ2-1
TGTGCTAGTGGTTTGGTACAGGGGGCATGGAAAGAGACCCAGTACTTC,CASGLVQGAWKETQYF,NA,TRBD1,TRBV12-5,TRBJ2-5
TGCGCCAGCAGCTTGGCCGGGACAGGGATCATGCAGACCCAGTACTTC,CASSLAGTGIMQTQYF,once,TRBD1,TRBV5-1,TRBJ2-5
TGCAGCGTTCAGGGGGGCTCCTACGAGCAGTACTTC,CSVQGGSYEQYF,NA,NA,TRBV29-1,TRBJ2-7
TGTGCTAGCAGCAGACTAGCGGGGGGGCCATTTAGCACAGATACGCAGTATTTT,CASSRLAGGPFSTDTQYF,NA,TRBD2,TRBV7-7,TRBJ2-3
TGCAGCCAAACAGAGACGAACTATGGCTACACCTTC,CSQTETNYGYTF,NA,NA,TRBV29-1,TRBJ1-2
TGTGCCATCAAGAACGACAGGGGAAGGGAGACCCAGTACTTC,CAIKNDRGRETQYF,NA,TRBD1,TRBV10-3,TRBJ2-5
TGTGCCAGCAGTGACCCCCGGGGCGGGGATGAGCAGTTCTTC,CASSDPRGGDEQFF,NA,NA,TRBV6-2/TRBV6-3,TRBJ2-1
TGTGCCTGGAGTAGCCTAGCGGGGGAGTCAGATACGCAGTATTTT,CAWSSLAGESDTQYF,NA,TRBD2,TRBV30,TRBJ2-3
TGTGCCACAGGAGGGAAGGGTGCAACTAATGAAAAACTGTTTTTT,CATGGKGATNEKLFF,NA,NA,TRBV25-1,TRBJ1-4
TGTGCCAGCAGCGTAGGGTTCAGCGGGGATGAGCAGTTCTTC,CASSVGFSGDEQFF,NA,TRBD2,TRBV9,TRBJ2-1
TGTGCCAGCAGTAGAGACGGAGGGGGCACAGATACGCAGTATTTT,CASSRDGGGTDTQYF,once,NA,TRBV28,TRBJ2-3
TGTGCCTGGAGTACTAGACTGAATCGGCCCCAGCATTTT,CAWSTRLNRPQHF,once,NA,TRBV30,TRBJ1-5
TGTGCCAGCAGCTCCCGGGAAGAGACCCAGTACTTC,CASSSREETQYF,few,NA,TRBV7-6,TRBJ2-5
TGCGCCAGCAGCCAGGAAACTAGCGGGGGCTATGAGCAGTTCTTC,CASSQETSGGYEQFF,NA,TRBD2,TRBV4-1,TRBJ2-1
TGTGCCAGCAGCCGATCGGGCAATCAGCCCCAGCATTTT,CASSRSGNQPQHF,NA,NA,TRBV3-1/TRBV3-2,TRBJ1-5
TGTGCCAGTAGTACAGGGGGAGGAAACACCATATATTTT,CASSTGGGNTIYF,NA,TRBD1,TRBV19,TRBJ1-3
TGTGCCAGCAGGGGAGCGGGAAATTCCTACGAGCAGTACTTC,CASRGAGNSYEQYF,NA,TRBD2,TRBV28,TRBJ2-7
TGTGCCAGCAGTCGTAGCGGGACCTACAATGAGCAGTTCTTC,CASSRSGTYNEQFF,NA,TRBD2,TRBV6-4,TRBJ2-1
TGTGCCAGCAGCCAAGCCGAGATTCGGGATGGCTACACCTTC,CASSQAEIRDGYTF,NA,NA,TRBV3-1/TRBV3-2,TRBJ1-2
TGTGCCAGCAGTTCCCTACTAGCGGGGGGGCTTGATGAGCAGTTCTTC,CASSSLLAGGLDEQFF,NA,TRBD2,TRBV28,TRBJ2-1
TGTGCCAGCAGTGACAGGGGGCGGGAGCCCCAGCATTTT,CASSDRGREPQHF,NA,TRBD1,TRBV12-3/TRBV12-4,TRBJ1-5
TGCGCCAGCAGTGAAACAGGGTGGGAGACCCAGTACTTC,CASSETGWETQYF,NA,NA,TRBV4-1,TRBJ2-5
TGTGCCGTTGAGCGAGGGACAGGACTTAATGGCTACACCTTC,CAVERGTGLNGYTF,few,TRBD1,TRBV24-1,TRBJ1-2
TGTGCCATCAGCCCCGACAGGGTTGGAAACACCATATATTTT,CAISPDRVGNTIYF,NA,TRBD1,TRBV10-3,TRBJ1-3
TGTGCCAGCAGAGAACAGGGGATTAGCAATCAGCCCCAGCATTTT,CASREQGISNQPQHF,NA,TRBD1,TRBV27,TRBJ1-5
TGTGCCAGCTCACCACTAGGGAGGCAGGACGCCGACTATGGCTACACCTTC,CASSPLGRQDADYGYTF,NA,NA,TRBV18,TRBJ1-2
TGTGCCAGCACCACAGGGGGATTTTCAGGAAACACCATATATTTT,CASTTGGFSGNTIYF,NA,TRBD1,TRBV2,TRBJ1-3
TGTGCCAGCAGTGTCACAGGGGGCCCTAATTCACCCCTCCACTTT,CASSVTGGPNSPLHF,once,TRBD1,TRBV27,TRBJ1-6
TGTGCCAGCAGTGACCCTCCGGGACAGGGGAAAAACGAGCAGTACTTC,CASSDPPGQGKNEQYF,NA,TRBD1,TRBV6-4,TRBJ2-7
TGTGCCAGCAGCCTCAACGGGAGGTCCGACGCTTTCTTT,CASSLNGRSDAFF,NA,NA,TRBV11-2,TRBJ1-1
TGTGCCAGCAGCCTCACGAGCCACACCGGGGAGCTGTTTTTT,CASSLTSHTGELFF,NA,NA,TRBV11-2,TRBJ2-2
TGTGCCAGTAGGACCAGGGGTTCCTACAATGAGCAGTTCTTC,CASRTRGSYNEQFF,NA,NA,TRBV19,TRBJ2-1
TGCGCCAGCAGCCAAACCACGGGGGCAGATACGCAGTATTTT,CASSQTTGADTQYF,NA,NA,TRBV4-1,TRBJ2-3
TGTGCCTGGAGCGGCCAAGGGAGTGAAAAACTGTTTTTT,CAWSGQGSEKLFF,NA,NA,TRBV30,TRBJ1-4
TGTGCCAGCAGCTTAGCGCCAGGGCAAGGCTATGGCTACACCTTC,CASSLAPGQGYGYTF,NA,NA,TRBV7-8,TRBJ1-2
TGTGCCAGCAGCCCATTAGCGGGGGGAGAAGATACGCAGTATTTT,CASSPLAGGEDTQYF,NA,TRBD2,TRBV13,TRBJ2-3
TGTGCCAGCAGCTTGGGAGGAGCTAACTATGGCTACACCTTC,CASSLGGANYGYTF,NA,NA,TRBV7-9,TRBJ1-2
TGTGCCAGCAGCCAACAGGGGCGGGAGACCCAGTACTTC,CASSQQGRETQYF,NA,NA,TRBV3-1/TRBV3-2,TRBJ2-5
TGTGCCAGCAGCCCCGACAGGGTTGAAAATACCGGGGAGCTGTTTTTT,CASSPDRVENTGELFF,NA,TRBD1,TRBV7-3,TRBJ2-2